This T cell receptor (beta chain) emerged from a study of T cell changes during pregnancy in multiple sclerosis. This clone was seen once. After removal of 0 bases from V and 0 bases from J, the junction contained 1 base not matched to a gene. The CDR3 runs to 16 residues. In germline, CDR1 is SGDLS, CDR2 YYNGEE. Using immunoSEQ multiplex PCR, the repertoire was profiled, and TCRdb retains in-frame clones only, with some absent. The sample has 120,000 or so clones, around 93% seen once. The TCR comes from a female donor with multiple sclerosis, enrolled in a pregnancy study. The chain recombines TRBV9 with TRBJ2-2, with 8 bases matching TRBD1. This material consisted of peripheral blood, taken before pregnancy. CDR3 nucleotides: TGTGCCAGCAGCGTAGGACAGGGGACGAACACCGGGGAGCTGTTTTTT. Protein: CASSVGQGTNTGELFF.